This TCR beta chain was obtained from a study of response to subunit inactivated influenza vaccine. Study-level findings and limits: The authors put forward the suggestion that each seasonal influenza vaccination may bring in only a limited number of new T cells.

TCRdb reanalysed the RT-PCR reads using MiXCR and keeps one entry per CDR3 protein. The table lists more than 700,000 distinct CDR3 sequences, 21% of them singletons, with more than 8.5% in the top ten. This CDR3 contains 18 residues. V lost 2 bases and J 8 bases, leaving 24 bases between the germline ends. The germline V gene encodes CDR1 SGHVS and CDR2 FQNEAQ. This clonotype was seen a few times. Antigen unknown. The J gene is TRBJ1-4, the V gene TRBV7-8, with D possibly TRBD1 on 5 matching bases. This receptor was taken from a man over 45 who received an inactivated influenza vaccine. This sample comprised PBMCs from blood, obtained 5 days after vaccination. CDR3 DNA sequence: TGTGCCAGCAGCTTAAAATTCGCGCGGCAACCGGAGGGGGAAAAACTGTTTTTT. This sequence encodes CASSLKFARQPEGEKLFF.